These T cell receptor beta chains were read from a single sample in a study of beta chain features in type 1 diabetes. Clones were sequenced by immunoSEQ multiplex PCR, and TCRdb holds only the in-frame ones, with some missing. Of about 40,000 clones in the sample, about 65% were seen once. Sequencing input: Tregs from blood. The receptors here all came from a woman under 40 in good health. Each CDR3 is given with its conserved first and last residue. Fields, in order: J gene, clone size, V gene, CDR3 length, D gene, CDR3 DNA, CDR3 protein. A D gene is named only where the DNA matches it firmly. Size is omitted from some rows. Given values are once, few, many or a class for expanded clones.

J gene: TRBJ2-1; clone size: .; V gene: TRBV11-2; CDR3 length: 15; D gene: .; CDR3 DNA: TGTGCCAGCAGCCTCCTCCGACAGGTCCTAGGGGAGCAGTTCTTC; CDR3 protein: CASSLLRQVLGEQFF
J gene: TRBJ2-5; clone size: .; V gene: TRBV5-4; CDR3 length: 15; D gene: .; CDR3 DNA: TGTGCCAGCAGCTTTAAGACAGGCTTACAAGAGACCCAGTACTTC; CDR3 protein: CASSFKTGLQETQYF
J gene: TRBJ1-2; clone size: once; V gene: TRBV7-2; CDR3 length: 13; D gene: .; CDR3 DNA: TGTGCCAGCAGCTTAGGAGGGGGCTATGGCTACACCTTC; CDR3 protein: CASSLGGGYGYTF
J gene: TRBJ2-5; clone size: .; V gene: TRBV7-6; CDR3 length: 15; D gene: .; CDR3 DNA: TGTGCCAGCAGCTTAGGTCCCCACATAGGGGGGACCCAGTACTTC; CDR3 protein: CASSLGPHIGGTQYF
J gene: TRBJ2-7; clone size: few; V gene: TRBV7-9; CDR3 length: 14; D gene: TRBD1; CDR3 DNA: TGTGCCAGCAGCTTCACCACAGGGGGATACGAGCAGTACTTC; CDR3 protein: CASSFTTGGYEQYF
J gene: TRBJ1-1; clone size: .; V gene: TRBV28; CDR3 length: 15; D gene: .; CDR3 DNA: TGTGCCAGCAGTATTATAGCCCCGGGGGGGACTGAAGCTTTCTTT; CDR3 protein: CASSIIAPGGTEAFF
J gene: TRBJ2-7; clone size: .; V gene: TRBV7-8; CDR3 length: 16; D gene: TRBD2; CDR3 DNA: TGTGCCAGCAGCTTAATTGGGTCTAGCGGGGCGAGTGAGCAGTACTTC; CDR3 protein: CASSLIGSSGASEQYF
J gene: TRBJ2-6; clone size: .; V gene: TRBV7-2; CDR3 length: 19; D gene: TRBD1; CDR3 DNA: TGTGCCAGCAGCCCCCACCGGGACAGGCTTATCGGTGGGGCCAACGTCCTGACTTTC; CDR3 protein: CASSPHRDRLIGGANVLTF
J gene: TRBJ2-7; clone size: .; V gene: TRBV4-1; CDR3 length: 16; D gene: TRBD2; CDR3 DNA: TGCGCCAGCAGCCAAGCCCCGAGCGGGGTCACCTACGAGCAGTACTTC; CDR3 protein: CASSQAPSGVTYEQYF
J gene: TRBJ2-2; clone size: .; V gene: TRBV29-1; CDR3 length: 13; D gene: TRBD1; CDR3 DNA: TGCAGACTCGGACAGGGCGACACCGGGGAGCTGTTTTTT; CDR3 protein: CRLGQGDTGELFF
J gene: TRBJ2-5; clone size: .; V gene: TRBV11-1; CDR3 length: 16; D gene: TRBD2; CDR3 DNA: TGTGCCAGCAGCTTACGGCTAGCGGGAGGGAGAGAGACCCAGTACTTC; CDR3 protein: CASSLRLAGGRETQYF
J gene: TRBJ2-1; clone size: .; V gene: TRBV4-3; CDR3 length: 17; D gene: .; CDR3 DNA: TGCGCCAGCAGCCCGACCGGGGACATGAGCTCCTACAATGAGCAGTTCTTC; CDR3 protein: CASSPTGDMSSYNEQFF
J gene: TRBJ2-2; clone size: .; V gene: TRBV29-1; CDR3 length: 13; D gene: .; CDR3 DNA: TGCAGCGTTGTTAGTCCGCGGACCGGGGAGCTGTTTTTT; CDR3 protein: CSVVSPRTGELFF
J gene: TRBJ1-1; clone size: .; V gene: TRBV28; CDR3 length: 13; D gene: TRBD1; CDR3 DNA: TGTGCCAGCAGAACTGTTGGTGACAGGGGAGCTTTCTTT; CDR3 protein: CASRTVGDRGAFF
J gene: TRBJ2-5; clone size: once; V gene: TRBV4-2; CDR3 length: 17; D gene: TRBD1; CDR3 DNA: TGTGCCAGCAGCCAAGGGACAGGGGATTTTACTCTAGAGACCCAGTACTTC; CDR3 protein: CASSQGTGDFTLETQYF
J gene: TRBJ1-1; clone size: few; V gene: TRBV2; CDR3 length: 14; D gene: TRBD1; CDR3 DNA: TGTGCCACCAAGCAGGGGGAGTTAATCACTGAAGCTTTCTTT; CDR3 protein: CATKQGELITEAFF
J gene: TRBJ2-1; clone size: few; V gene: TRBV5-6; CDR3 length: 16; D gene: TRBD2; CDR3 DNA: TGTGCCAGCACCCCGACTAGCGGGAGGGCCCCCAATGAGCAGTTCTTC; CDR3 protein: CASTPTSGRAPNEQFF
J gene: TRBJ2-6; clone size: few; V gene: TRBV9; CDR3 length: 16; D gene: .; CDR3 DNA: TGTGCCAGCAGCGTAGAAGGGAGCTCTGGGGCCAACGTCCTGACTTTC; CDR3 protein: CASSVEGSSGANVLTF
J gene: TRBJ1-5; clone size: few; V gene: TRBV7-9; CDR3 length: 13; D gene: TRBD1; CDR3 DNA: TGTGCCAGCAGTTTAACAGGGGGTCAGCCCCAGCATTTT; CDR3 protein: CASSLTGGQPQHF
J gene: TRBJ2-5; clone size: .; V gene: TRBV6-6; CDR3 length: 16; D gene: TRBD2; CDR3 DNA: TGTGCCAGCAGTTACCCAAGGGGACTAGCGGTCGAGGCCCAGTACTTC; CDR3 protein: CASSYPRGLAVEAQYF
J gene: TRBJ1-1; clone size: .; V gene: TRBV5-1; CDR3 length: 17; D gene: TRBD1; CDR3 DNA: TGCGCCAGCAGCTTGGCCCCCCCGACAGGGGAGAACACTGAAGCTTTCTTT; CDR3 protein: CASSLAPPTGENTEAFF
J gene: TRBJ2-7; clone size: .; V gene: TRBV7-9; CDR3 length: 15; D gene: .; CDR3 DNA: TGTGCCAGCAGCCGAGCCCGCGGCAGCTCCTACGAGCAGTACTTC; CDR3 protein: CASSRARGSSYEQYF